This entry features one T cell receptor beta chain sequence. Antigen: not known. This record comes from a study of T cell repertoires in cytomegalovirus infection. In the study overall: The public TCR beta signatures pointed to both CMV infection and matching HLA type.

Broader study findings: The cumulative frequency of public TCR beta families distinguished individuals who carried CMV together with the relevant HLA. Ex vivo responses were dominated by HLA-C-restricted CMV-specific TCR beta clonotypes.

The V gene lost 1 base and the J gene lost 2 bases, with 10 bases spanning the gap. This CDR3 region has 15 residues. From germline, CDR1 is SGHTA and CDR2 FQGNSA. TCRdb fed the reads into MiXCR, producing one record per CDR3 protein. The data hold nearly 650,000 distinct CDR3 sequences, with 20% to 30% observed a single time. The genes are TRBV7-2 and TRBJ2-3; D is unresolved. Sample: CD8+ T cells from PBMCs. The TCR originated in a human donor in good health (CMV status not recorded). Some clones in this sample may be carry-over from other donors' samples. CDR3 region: CASSLGNRFTDTQYF. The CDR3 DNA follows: TGTGCCAGCAGCTTAGGGAATAGGTTCACAGATACGCAGTATTTT.